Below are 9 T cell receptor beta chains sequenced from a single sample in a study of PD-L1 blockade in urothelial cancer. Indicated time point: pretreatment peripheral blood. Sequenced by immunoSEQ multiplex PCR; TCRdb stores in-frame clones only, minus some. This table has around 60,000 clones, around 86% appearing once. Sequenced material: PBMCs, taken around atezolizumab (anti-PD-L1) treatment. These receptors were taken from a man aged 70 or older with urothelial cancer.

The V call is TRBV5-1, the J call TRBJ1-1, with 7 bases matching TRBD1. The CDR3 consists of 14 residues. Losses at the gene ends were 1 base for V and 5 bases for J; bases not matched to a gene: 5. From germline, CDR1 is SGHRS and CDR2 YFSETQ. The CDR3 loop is CASSLQTGRTEAFF. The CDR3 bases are TGCGCCAGCAGCTTGCAGACAGGGAGGACTGAAGCTTTCTTT. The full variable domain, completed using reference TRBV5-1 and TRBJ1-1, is KAGVTQTPRYLIKTRGQQVTLSCSPISGHRSVSWYQQTPGQGLQFLFEYFSETQRNKGNFPGRFSGRQFSNSRSEMNVSTLELGDSALYLCASSLQTGRTEAFFGQGTRLTVV.

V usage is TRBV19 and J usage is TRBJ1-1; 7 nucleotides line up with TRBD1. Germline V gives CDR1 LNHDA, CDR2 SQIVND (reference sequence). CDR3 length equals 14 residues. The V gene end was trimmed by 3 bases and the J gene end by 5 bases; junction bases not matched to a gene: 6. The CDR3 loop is CASSIRQGRTEAFF. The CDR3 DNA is TGTGCCAGTAGTATTAGACAGGGTCGGACTGAAGCTTTCTTT.

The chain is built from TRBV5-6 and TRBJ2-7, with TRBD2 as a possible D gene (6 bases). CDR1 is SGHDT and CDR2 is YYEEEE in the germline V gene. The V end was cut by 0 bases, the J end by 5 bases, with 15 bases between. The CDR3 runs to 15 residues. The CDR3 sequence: CASSLGAGQGHEQYF. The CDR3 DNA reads TGTGCCAGCAGCTTGGGAGCGGGCCAGGGCCACGAGCAGTACTTC. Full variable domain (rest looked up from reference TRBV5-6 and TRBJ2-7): DAGVTQSPTHLIKTRGQQVTLRCSPKSGHDTVSWYQQALGQGPQFIFQYYEEEERQRGNFPDRFSGHQFPNYSSELNVNALLLGDSALYLCASSLGAGQGHEQYFGPGTRLTVT.

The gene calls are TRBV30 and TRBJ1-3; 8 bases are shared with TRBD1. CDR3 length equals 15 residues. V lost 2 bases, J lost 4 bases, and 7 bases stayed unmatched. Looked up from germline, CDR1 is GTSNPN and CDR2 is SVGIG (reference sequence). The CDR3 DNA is TGTGCCTGGAGTACGACAGGGGTTTCGGGAAACACCATATATTTT. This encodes CAWSTTGVSGNTIYF.

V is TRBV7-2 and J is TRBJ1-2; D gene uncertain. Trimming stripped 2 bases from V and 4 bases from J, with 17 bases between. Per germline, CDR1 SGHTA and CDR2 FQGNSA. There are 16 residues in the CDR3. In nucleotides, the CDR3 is TGTGCCAGCAGCTTAAAGTCAGGCAGCTCCATCTATGGCTACACCTTC. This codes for CASSLKSGSSIYGYTF.

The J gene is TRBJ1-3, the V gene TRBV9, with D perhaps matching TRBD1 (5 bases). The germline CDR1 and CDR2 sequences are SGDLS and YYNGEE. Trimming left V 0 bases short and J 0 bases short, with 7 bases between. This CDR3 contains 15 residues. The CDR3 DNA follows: TGTGCCAGCAGCGTAGATGGGGCCTCTGGAAACACCATATATTTT. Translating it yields CASSVDGASGNTIYF.

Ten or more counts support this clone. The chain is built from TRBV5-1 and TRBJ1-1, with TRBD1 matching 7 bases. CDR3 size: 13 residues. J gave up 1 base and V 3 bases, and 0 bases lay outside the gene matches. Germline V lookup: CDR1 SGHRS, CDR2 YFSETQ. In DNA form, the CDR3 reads TGCGCCAGCAGCTGGGACAGGAACACTGAAGCTTTCTTT. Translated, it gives CASSWDRNTEAFF.

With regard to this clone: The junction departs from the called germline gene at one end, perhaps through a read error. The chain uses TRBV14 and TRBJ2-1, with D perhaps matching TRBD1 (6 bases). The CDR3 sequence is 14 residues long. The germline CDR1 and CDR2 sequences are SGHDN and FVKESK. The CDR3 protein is CASSQEGGRGSLVF. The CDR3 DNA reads TGTGCCAGCAGCCAAGAAGGGGGTAGGGGTTCTCTGGTCTTC.

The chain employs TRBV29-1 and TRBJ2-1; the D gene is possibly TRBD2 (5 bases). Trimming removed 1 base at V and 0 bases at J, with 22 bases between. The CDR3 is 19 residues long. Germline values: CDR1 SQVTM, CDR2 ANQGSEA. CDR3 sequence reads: CSVEGFIGPSGGSYNEQFF. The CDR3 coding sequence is TGCAGCGTTGAAGGGTTCATCGGCCCGAGCGGTGGCTCCTACAATGAGCAGTTCTTC.